The rows below give T cell receptor beta chains drawn from one sample of a study of T cells after yellow fever vaccination. MiXCR, run by TCRdb on the 5' RACE reads, gives a single entry per CDR3 protein. The repertoire holds fewer than 400,000 distinct CDR3 sequences, with around 11% as singletons. Sequenced material: CD4+ T cells sorted from PBMCs, taken 45 days after the yellow fever booster vaccination. The receptor source for this set is a man aged 18 to 30 who received the YFV17D yellow fever vaccine. The CDR3 runs from the conserved cysteine through the conserved F or W. A D gene is named only where the DNA matches it firmly. The size of a clone is reported for some rows only, either as once, few or many, or as a class for expanded clones.

clone_size,j_call,d_call,v_call,cdr3_nt,cdr3_aa
few,TRBJ2-5,-,TRBV6-5,TGTGCCAGCAGTTATTCGGGATCGATTCAAGAGACCCAGTACTTC,CASSYSGSIQETQYF
few,TRBJ1-1,TRBD1,TRBV5-5,TGTGCCAGCAGCCCAGACCTCCGGGACAGGAACACTGAAGCTTTCTTT,CASSPDLRDRNTEAFF
many,TRBJ2-3,-,TRBV7-2,TGTGCCAGCAGCTTTTCAGATACGCAGTATTTT,CASSFSDTQYF
many,TRBJ1-5,-,TRBV6-2/TRBV6-3,TGTGCCAGCAGTACAAACTACCGGGACTCACGGGGGAGCAATCAGCCCCAGCATTTT,CASSTNYRDSRGSNQPQHF
-,TRBJ1-2,TRBD1,TRBV7-2,TGTGCCAGCAGTCATGTTACGGGACAGGGCTATGGCTACACCTTC,CASSHVTGQGYGYTF
-,TRBJ1-1,-,TRBV19,TGTGCCAGTAACAACAGGCCGGAGAAGACTGAAGCTTTCTTT,CASNNRPEKTEAFF
many,TRBJ2-4,TRBD1,TRBV4-1,TGCGCCAGCAGCCTTCGTTCGGGACAGGGGATAAACATTCAGTACTTC,CASSLRSGQGINIQYF
few,TRBJ2-6,-,TRBV7-8,TGTGCCAGCAGCTTAGGGTACGGGAGGGCCAACGTCCTGACTTTC,CASSLGYGRANVLTF
-,TRBJ2-1,-,TRBV10-3,TGTGCCATCAGTCCCCGGGACCTCGGGGAGCAGTTCTTC,CAISPRDLGEQFF
-,TRBJ1-2,TRBD1,TRBV20-1,TGCAGTGCCCTGGGACAGGATGGCTACACCTTC,CSALGQDGYTF
-,TRBJ2-7,TRBD1,TRBV5-1,TGCGCCAGCAGCTTGGGACAGGGGACCAACGAGCAGTACTTC,CASSLGQGTNEQYF
few,TRBJ1-1,-,TRBV5-4,TGTGCCAGCAGCTCGAGGAGAACTGAAGCTTTCTTT,CASSSRRTEAFF
-,TRBJ2-1,TRBD2,TRBV5-4,TGTGCCAGCAGCTTGGAGGGACTAGCGGCGAGCAATGAGCAGTTCTTC,CASSLEGLAASNEQFF
many,TRBJ2-3,-,TRBV20-1,TGCAGTGCTAGAGGGTCGTGGGATACGCAGTATTTT,CSARGSWDTQYF
many,TRBJ2-3,TRBD2,TRBV10-3,TGTGCCATCAGTGACCCCCCGGGACTAGCGGGGGGGACAGATACGCAGTATTTT,CAISDPPGLAGGTDTQYF
few,TRBJ2-3,-,TRBV18,TGTGCCAGCTCCCCCGTGGGCGGAGCAGATACGCAGTATTTT,CASSPVGGADTQYF
few,TRBJ1-4,-,TRBV5-1,TGCGCCAGCAGCCTGACGGGGAGTGCAACTAATGAAAAACTGTTTTTT,CASSLTGSATNEKLFF
-,TRBJ1-2,TRBD1,TRBV20-1,TGCAGTGCTAGAGATAGCCTGACAGGGGATGATGGCTACACCTTC,CSARDSLTGDDGYTF
-,TRBJ1-1,TRBD1,TRBV19,TGTGCCAGTTACAGGGGCCCAAGCCTGAACACTGAAGCTTTCTTT,CASYRGPSLNTEAFF
few,TRBJ2-7,TRBD2,TRBV3-1,TGTGCCAGCAGCCAAACTAGCGGAGGCTACGAGCAGTACTTC,CASSQTSGGYEQYF
-,TRBJ2-2,-,TRBV10-3,TGTGCCATCAGTTTGAGGGAAGACACCGGGGAGCTGTTTTTT,CAISLREDTGELFF
-,TRBJ2-1,-,TRBV2,TGTGCCAGCAGTGGACTTTTCAATGAGCAGTTCTTC,CASSGLFNEQFF
many,TRBJ2-1,-,TRBV4-2,TGTGCCAGCAGCCATGACAGAAGCTCCTACAATGAGCAGTTCTTC,CASSHDRSSYNEQFF
-,TRBJ2-3,TRBD2,TRBV6-4,TGTGCCAGCAGTGGGACTAGCGGGGGGGCCTACGATACGCAGTATTTT,CASSGTSGGAYDTQYF
-,TRBJ2-3,TRBD2,TRBV3-1,TGTGCCAGCAGCCAAAAAGGACTAGCGGGGGCCCTAATTAATTTT,CASSQKGLAGALINF
many,TRBJ2-1,-,TRBV6-2/TRBV6-3,TGTGCCAGCAGCTATCGGGGAGACTTCTACAATGAGCAGTTCTTC,CASSYRGDFYNEQFF
-,TRBJ1-2,-,TRBV11-1,TGTGCCAGCAGCCCCTTTCGGGGTTCCAACTATGGCTACACCTTC,CASSPFRGSNYGYTF
-,TRBJ2-7,TRBD2,TRBV19,TGTGCCAGTAGTATAGACTTGAGAAGGACTAGCGACTACGAGCAGTACTTC,CASSIDLRRTSDYEQYF
few,TRBJ1-1,-,TRBV7-2,TGTGCCAGCAGCTTCCCCAGCCCACAGAACACTGAAGCTTTCTTT,CASSFPSPQNTEAFF
few,TRBJ1-4,TRBD1,TRBV4-1,TGCGCCAGCAGCCAACGCCGGGACAGATTAAATGAAAAACTGTTTTTT,CASSQRRDRLNEKLFF
few,TRBJ2-7,-,TRBV11-2,TGTGCCAGCAGCCCCGGGACTTATGACGAGCAGTACTTC,CASSPGTYDEQYF
few,TRBJ1-2,-,TRBV5-4,TGTGCCAGCGCTATGGGGGCGCTCTATGGCTACACCTTC,CASAMGALYGYTF
few,TRBJ2-3,-,TRBV4-2,TGTGCCAGCAGCCGAAAGGACGGTAGCACAGATACGCAGTATTTT,CASSRKDGSTDTQYF
-,TRBJ1-1,-,TRBV9,TGTGCCAGCTCCCCCGGGGTGGCGAACACTGAAGCTTTCTTT,CASSPGVANTEAFF
-,TRBJ2-2,TRBD2,TRBV12-3/TRBV12-4,TGTGCCAGCAGTCTACGGGGGGGCGGGGGGCCCGCCGGGGAGCTGTTTTTT,CASSLRGGGGPAGELFF
-,TRBJ2-1,TRBD1,TRBV6-6,TGTGCCACCGGACAGGGTGTCAATGAGCAGTTCTTC,CATGQGVNEQFF
few,TRBJ1-5,-,TRBV7-2,TGTGCCAGCAGCTTATTCTCAGGGAGCAATCAGCCCCAGCATTTT,CASSLFSGSNQPQHF
-,TRBJ2-7,-,TRBV12-3/TRBV12-4,TGTGCCAGCAGTGCTGGGGATCCCTACGAGCAGTACTTC,CASSAGDPYEQYF
-,TRBJ2-3,TRBD1,TRBV4-1,TGCGCCAGCAGCCCGGACAGGGTTGCAGATACGCAGTATTTT,CASSPDRVADTQYF